The source of this T cell receptor (beta chain) is a study of cytomegalovirus exposure and HLA in healthy donors. Background on the study: Caucasian-associated ancestry cluster membership applied to over 80% of nearly 400 genotyped donors. Study-wide results and limits: A few chains linked to CMV were shown in vitro to be specific for CMV antigens.

Donors consisted of healthy bone marrow donors. Primers included in the PCR were 60 Vbeta and 13 Jbeta primers. Generated by immunoSEQ multiplex PCR, the TCRdb table keeps only in-frame clones and is missing some. The sample has fewer than 150,000 clones; roughly three quarters are singletons. Losses at the gene ends were 0 bases for V and 6 bases for J; bases not matched to a gene: 10. The CDR3 has 17 residues. Germline V gene data show CDR1 as SGHNT and CDR2 as YYREEE (reference sequence). Of note for this clone: Its cognate antigen is unknown.

Sequencing was carried out using PBMCs. This sequence joins TRBV5-4 and TRBJ2-3; 10 nucleotides match TRBD2. The sequence came from a woman in her forties or fifties in good health and CMV-seronegative. CDR3 protein: CASSLGTSGNLPDTQYF. In DNA, the CDR3 is TGTGCCAGCAGCTTGGGGACTAGCGGTAATCTACCGGATACGCAGTATTTT.